This is a list of T cell receptor beta chains from one sample in a study of T cell changes during pregnancy in multiple sclerosis. The protocol was immunoSEQ multiplex PCR, while the TCRdb copy is restricted to in-frame clones and leaves out a portion. Seen here are about 84,000 clones, over 85% observed once, and the top ten hold roughly 0.9%. The sequenced sample was peripheral blood, obtained in the second trimester of pregnancy. The receptors originated from a female donor in good health, enrolled as a control in a pregnancy study. Each CDR3 is given with its conserved first and last residue. D genes are given only for firm matches. Some rows mark clone size as missing; the rest say once, few, many or name a class of expanded clone.

j_call clone_size v_call d_call cdr3_nt cdr3_aa
TRBJ2-5 NA TRBV4-2 TRBD1 TGTGCCAGCAGCCAGGCCGGGACAGGGGGTTGGGCGACCCAGTACTTC CASSQAGTGGWATQYF
TRBJ2-7 NA TRBV5-5 NA TGTGCCAGCAGCGAGGTTGGGGGCCAGTCCTACGAGCAGTACTTC CASSEVGGQSYEQYF
TRBJ2-1 NA TRBV7-2 TRBD2 TGTGCCAGCAGCTCAAGGACTAGCCGGGCCGCGGGTGATGAGCAGTTCTTC CASSSRTSRAAGDEQFF
TRBJ1-4 NA TRBV2 NA TGTGCCAGCAGTGACGGCAGGTTTAATGAAAAACTGTTTTTT CASSDGRFNEKLFF
TRBJ2-1 once TRBV29-1 TRBD2 TGCAGCGTTGAAACTAGCGGATACAATGAGCAGTTCTTC CSVETSGYNEQFF
TRBJ1-1 NA TRBV5-1 TRBD1 TGCGCCAGCAGCTTTCTAACAGGGGGCACTGAAGCTTTCTTT CASSFLTGGTEAFF
TRBJ2-7 NA TRBV5-4 TRBD2 TGTGCCAGCAGCCCCGGACTAGCGGGAGTGACCTACGAGCAGTACTTC CASSPGLAGVTYEQYF
TRBJ1-1 NA TRBV28 NA TGTGCCAGCAGTTTATCGAGCACTGAAGCTTTCTTT CASSLSSTEAFF
TRBJ2-2 NA TRBV5-6 TRBD1 TGTGCCAGCAGCTTGGGGGGACAGGTCATCGGGGAGCTGTTTTTT CASSLGGQVIGELFF
TRBJ2-3 NA TRBV5-6 TRBD1 TGTGCCAGCAGCGGAGACAGGGCTCTGGCAGATACGCAGTATTTT CASSGDRALADTQYF
TRBJ1-1 once TRBV11-2 TRBD1 TGTGCCAGCAGCTCTAGGGGGGGACAGGTGAACACTGAAGCTTTCTTT CASSSRGGQVNTEAFF
TRBJ2-1 NA TRBV5-1 NA TGCGCCAGCAGCTTGGACACAGCCTACAATGAGCAGTTCTTC CASSLDTAYNEQFF
TRBJ2-2 NA TRBV7-2 NA TGTGCCAGCAGTTTACAGGGAAACACCGGGGAGCTGTTTTTT CASSLQGNTGELFF
TRBJ2-7 NA TRBV28 TRBD2 TGTGCCAGCAGCCTACCACTAGCGGGAGGCTACGAGCAGTACTTC CASSLPLAGGYEQYF
TRBJ2-7 NA TRBV7-9 TRBD1 TGTGCCAGCAGCGCCGGGACAGGGCAATACGAGCAGTACTTC CASSAGTGQYEQYF
TRBJ2-5 NA TRBV7-9 NA TGTGCCAGCACGGGGGTTGCTGAGACCCAGTACTTC CASTGVAETQYF
TRBJ2-7 NA TRBV18 TRBD2 TGTGCCAGCTCACCACCTTGGGTAGCGGGAGTCTACGAGCAGTACTTC CASSPPWVAGVYEQYF
TRBJ1-4 NA TRBV19 NA TGTGCCAGTAGCTCTCTCGGAACCGGCGGGGAAAAACTGTTTTTT CASSSLGTGGEKLFF